Reported below is one T cell receptor (beta chain). This CDR3 is also generated by other DNA sequences in the sample. The data belong to a study of blood T cell repertoires in COVID-19. With 4 bases removed from V and 5 bases from J, the gap between germline ends came to 7 bases. CDR1 is SGHTA and CDR2 is FQGTGA in the germline V gene. The CDR3 loop spans 12 amino acids. TCRdb's table, derived via immunoSEQ multiplex PCR, lists solely in-frame clones and lacks some. The repertoire has 340,000 or so clones, about 86% of them found once; the top ten carry around 4.4%. What was sequenced was PBMCs or T cells enriched from blood (not recorded which). The TCR was taken from a woman aged 40 to 55 with acute COVID-19. The chain carries TRBV7-3 and TRBJ2-3; a weak D match, TRBD2 (5 bases). The CDR3 spells CASSSRGDTQYF. CDR3 nucleotide sequence: TGTGCCAGCAGCTCACGGGGAGATACGCAGTATTTT.